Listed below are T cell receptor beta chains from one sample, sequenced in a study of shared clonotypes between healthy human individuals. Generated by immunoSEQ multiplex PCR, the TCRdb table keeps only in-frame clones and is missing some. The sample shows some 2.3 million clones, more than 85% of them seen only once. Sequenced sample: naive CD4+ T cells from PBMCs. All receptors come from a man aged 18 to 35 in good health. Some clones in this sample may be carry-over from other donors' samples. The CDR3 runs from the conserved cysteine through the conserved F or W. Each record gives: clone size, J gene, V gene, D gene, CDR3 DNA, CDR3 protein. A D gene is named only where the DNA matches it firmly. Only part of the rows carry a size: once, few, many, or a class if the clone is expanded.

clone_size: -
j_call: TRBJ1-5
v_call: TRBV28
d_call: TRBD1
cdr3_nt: TGTGCCAGCAGACGCCACAGGGGGGTTCCGCATTTT
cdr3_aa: CASRRHRGVPHF

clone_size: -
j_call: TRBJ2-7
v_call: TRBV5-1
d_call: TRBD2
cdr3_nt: TGCGCCAGCAGCTCACCACCCGGGACTAGCGGGGACGCCTACGAGCAGTACTTC
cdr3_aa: CASSSPPGTSGDAYEQYF

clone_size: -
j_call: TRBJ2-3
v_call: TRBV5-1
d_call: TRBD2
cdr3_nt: TGCGCCAGCAGCGACTTCGGCGGGAGGGCCATAACGACAGATACGCAGTATTTT
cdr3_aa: CASSDFGGRAITTDTQYF

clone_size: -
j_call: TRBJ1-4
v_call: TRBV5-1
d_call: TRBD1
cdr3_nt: TGCGCCAGCAGCTTAAACCGGGACAGGGGAAGTGAAAAACTGTTTTTT
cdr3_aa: CASSLNRDRGSEKLFF

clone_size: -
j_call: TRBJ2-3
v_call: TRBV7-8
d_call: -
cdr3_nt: TGTGCCAGCAGCTTAGGGATGAGCACAGATACGCAGTATTTT
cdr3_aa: CASSLGMSTDTQYF

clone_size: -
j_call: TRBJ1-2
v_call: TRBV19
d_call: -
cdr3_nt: TGTGCCACTAGACCAACAGATAACTATGGCTACACCTTC
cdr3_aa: CATRPTDNYGYTF

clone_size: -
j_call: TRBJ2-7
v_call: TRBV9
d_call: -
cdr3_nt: TGTGCCAGCAGCCCCCGGGCGACGAGCTCCTACGAGCAGTACTTC
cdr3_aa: CASSPRATSSYEQYF

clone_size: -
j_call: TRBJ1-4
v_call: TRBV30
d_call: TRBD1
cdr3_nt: TGTGCCTGGAGTTCGGGTAGGGACAGGGTGTCCGAAAAACTGTTTTTT
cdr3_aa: CAWSSGRDRVSEKLFF

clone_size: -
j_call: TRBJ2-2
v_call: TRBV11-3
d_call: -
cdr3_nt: TGTGCCAGCAGCTTACAAAACCAGGGAGGTCCGGAGTCCGGGGAGCTGTTTTTT
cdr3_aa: CASSLQNQGGPESGELFF

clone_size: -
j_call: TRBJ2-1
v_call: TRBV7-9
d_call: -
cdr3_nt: TGTGCCAGCAGCTTAGACCACGGTGAGCAGTTCTTC
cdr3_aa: CASSLDHGEQFF

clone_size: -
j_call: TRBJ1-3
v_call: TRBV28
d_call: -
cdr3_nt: TGTGCCAGCAGGTGGGGCGCTGGAAACACCATATATTTT
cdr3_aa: CASRWGAGNTIYF

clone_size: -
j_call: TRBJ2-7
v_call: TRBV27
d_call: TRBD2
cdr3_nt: TGTGCCAGCAGCCCAGGGGGGGCGGGAGGGCCAAGGGAGCAGTACTTC
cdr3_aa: CASSPGGAGGPREQYF

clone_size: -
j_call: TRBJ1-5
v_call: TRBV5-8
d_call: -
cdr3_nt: TGTGCCAGCAGCTACAGGCGGGATCAGCCCCAGCATTTT
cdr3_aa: CASSYRRDQPQHF

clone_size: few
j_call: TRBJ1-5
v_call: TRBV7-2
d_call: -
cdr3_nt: TGTGCCAGCAGCTTAGGTTGGGGGGATCAGCCCCAGCATTTT
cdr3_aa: CASSLGWGDQPQHF

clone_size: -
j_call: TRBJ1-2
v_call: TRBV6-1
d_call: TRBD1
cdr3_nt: TGTGCCAGCAGTGATAGGGCGGGACAGGGAAGTGGAGGCTATGGCTACACCTTC
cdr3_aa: CASSDRAGQGSGGYGYTF

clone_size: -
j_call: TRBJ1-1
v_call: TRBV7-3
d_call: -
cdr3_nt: TGTGCCAGCAGCCTCGGTGGGGGAACTGAAGCTTTCTTT
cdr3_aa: CASSLGGGTEAFF

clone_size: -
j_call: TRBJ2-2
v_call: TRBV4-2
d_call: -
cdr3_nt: TGTGCCAGCAGCCAAGGCCCAATCACCGGGGAGCTGTTTTTT
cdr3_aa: CASSQGPITGELFF

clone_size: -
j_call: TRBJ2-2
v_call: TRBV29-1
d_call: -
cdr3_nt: TGCAGCGTACGAGCCTCCAGCGGGGAGCTGTTTTTT
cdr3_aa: CSVRASSGELFF

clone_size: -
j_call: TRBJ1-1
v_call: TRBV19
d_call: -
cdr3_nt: TGTGCCAGTAGTTTCCCCGGGGGGCTGATGAACACTGAAGCTTTCTTT
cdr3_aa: CASSFPGGLMNTEAFF

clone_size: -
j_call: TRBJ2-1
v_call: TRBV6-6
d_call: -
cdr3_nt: TGTGCCAGCAGGGCAGGAGGGGGCTTATACAATGAGCAGTTCTTC
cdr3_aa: CASRAGGGLYNEQFF

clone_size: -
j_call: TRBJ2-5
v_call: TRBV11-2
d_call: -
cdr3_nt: TGTGCCAGCAGCTTAGACGGGGAAGAGACCCAGTACTTC
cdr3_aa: CASSLDGEETQYF

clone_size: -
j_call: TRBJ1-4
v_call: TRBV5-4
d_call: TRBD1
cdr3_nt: TGTGCCAGCAGCCCGGGACAGGGCTCAACTAATGAAAAACTGTTTTTT
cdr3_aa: CASSPGQGSTNEKLFF

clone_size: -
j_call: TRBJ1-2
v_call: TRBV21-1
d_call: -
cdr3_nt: TGTGCCAGCAGCAAAGCGCCAAACTCCCGTCTATCTGGCTACACCTTC
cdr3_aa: CASSKAPNSRLSGYTF

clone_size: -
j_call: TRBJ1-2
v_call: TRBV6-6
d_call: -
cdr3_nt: TGTGCCAGCAGTTACCGGATTGGCTACTATGGCTACACCTTC
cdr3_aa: CASSYRIGYYGYTF

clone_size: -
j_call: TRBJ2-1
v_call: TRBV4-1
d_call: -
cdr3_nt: TGCGCCAGCAGCCAAGTTTACGGGAGCTCCTACAATGAGCAGTTCTTC
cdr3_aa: CASSQVYGSSYNEQFF

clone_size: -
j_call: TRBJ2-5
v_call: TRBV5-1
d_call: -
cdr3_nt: TGCGCCAGCAGCTTGGGGGACGCATACCAAGAGACCCAGTACTTC
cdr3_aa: CASSLGDAYQETQYF

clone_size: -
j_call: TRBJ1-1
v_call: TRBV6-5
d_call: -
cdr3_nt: TGTGCCAGCAGTGGGCCCGAGGGGGACACTGAAGCTTTCTTT
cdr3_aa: CASSGPEGDTEAFF